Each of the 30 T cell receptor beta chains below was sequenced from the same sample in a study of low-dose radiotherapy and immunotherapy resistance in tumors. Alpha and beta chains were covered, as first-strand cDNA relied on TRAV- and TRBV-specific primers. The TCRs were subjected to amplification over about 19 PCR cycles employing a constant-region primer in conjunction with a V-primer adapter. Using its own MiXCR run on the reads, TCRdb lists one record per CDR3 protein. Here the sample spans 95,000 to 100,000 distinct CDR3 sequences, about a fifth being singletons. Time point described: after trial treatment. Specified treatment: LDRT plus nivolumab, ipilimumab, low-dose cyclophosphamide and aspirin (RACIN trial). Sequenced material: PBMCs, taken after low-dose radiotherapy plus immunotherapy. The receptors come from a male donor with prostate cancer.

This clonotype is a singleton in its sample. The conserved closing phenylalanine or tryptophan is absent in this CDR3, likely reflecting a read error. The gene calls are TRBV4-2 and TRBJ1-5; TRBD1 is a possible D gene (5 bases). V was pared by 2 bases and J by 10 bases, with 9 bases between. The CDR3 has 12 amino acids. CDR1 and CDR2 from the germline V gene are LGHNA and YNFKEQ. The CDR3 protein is CASSQWGRPQHL. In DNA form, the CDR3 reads TGTGCCAGCAGCCAATGGGGCCGTCCCCAGCATCTT.

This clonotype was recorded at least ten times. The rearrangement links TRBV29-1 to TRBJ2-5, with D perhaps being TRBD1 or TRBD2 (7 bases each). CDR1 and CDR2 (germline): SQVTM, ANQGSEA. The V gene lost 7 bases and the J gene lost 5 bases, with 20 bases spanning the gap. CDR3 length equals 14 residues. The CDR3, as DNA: TGCAGCGGATCCAGGGGGGGATTTAGGGAGACCCAGTACTTC. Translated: CSGSRGGFRETQYF. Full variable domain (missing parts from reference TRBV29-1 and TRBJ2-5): SAVISQKPSRDICQRGTSLTIQCQVDSQVTMMFWYRQQPGQSLTLIATANQGSEATYESGFVIDKFPISRPNLTFSTLTVSNMSPEDSSIYLCSGSRGGFRETQYFGPGTRLLVL.

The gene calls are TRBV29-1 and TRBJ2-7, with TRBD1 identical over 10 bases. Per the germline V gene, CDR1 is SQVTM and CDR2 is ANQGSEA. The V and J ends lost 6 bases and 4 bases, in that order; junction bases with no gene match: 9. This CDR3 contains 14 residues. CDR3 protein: CSVRTDRGDYEQYF. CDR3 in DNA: TGCAGCGTCCGGACGGACAGGGGGGATTACGAGCAGTACTTC.

CDR3 residues: CASSFPTSGGSNNEQFF. For the CDR3, the DNA is TGTGCCAGCAGTTTCCCGACTAGCGGGGGTTCAAACAATGAGCAGTTCTTC. The chain has TRBV27 and TRBJ2-1, with 12 bases fitting TRBD2. The V gene's germline CDR1 is MNHEY and CDR2 SMNVEV (reference sequence). The CDR3 covers 17 residues. V shed 3 bases and J 5 bases; nucleotides not matched to a gene: 8.

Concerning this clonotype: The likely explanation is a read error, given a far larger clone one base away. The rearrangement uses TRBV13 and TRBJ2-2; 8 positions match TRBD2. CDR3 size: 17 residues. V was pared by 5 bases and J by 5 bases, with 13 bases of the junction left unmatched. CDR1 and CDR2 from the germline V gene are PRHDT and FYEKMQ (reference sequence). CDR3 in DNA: TGTGCCAGCAGCCCGACTAGCGTGGGCCCCGGGACCGGGGAGCTGTTTTTT. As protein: CASSPTSVGPGTGELFF.

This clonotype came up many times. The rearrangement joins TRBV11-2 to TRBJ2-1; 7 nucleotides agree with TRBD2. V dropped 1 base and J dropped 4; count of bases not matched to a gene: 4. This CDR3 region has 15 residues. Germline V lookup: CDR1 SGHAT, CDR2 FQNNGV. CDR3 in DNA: TGTGCCAGCAGCTTAGCCAGCGGGGCTTACAATGAGCAGTTCTTC. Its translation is CASSLASGAYNEQFF.

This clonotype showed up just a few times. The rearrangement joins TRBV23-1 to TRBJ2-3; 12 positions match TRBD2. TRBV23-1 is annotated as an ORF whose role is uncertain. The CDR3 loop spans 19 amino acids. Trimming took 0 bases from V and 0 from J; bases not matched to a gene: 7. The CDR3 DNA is TGCGCCAGCAGTCAATCGTTTTGGCTAGCGGGGGGGAGCACAGATACGCAGTATTTT. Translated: CASSQSFWLAGGSTDTQYF.

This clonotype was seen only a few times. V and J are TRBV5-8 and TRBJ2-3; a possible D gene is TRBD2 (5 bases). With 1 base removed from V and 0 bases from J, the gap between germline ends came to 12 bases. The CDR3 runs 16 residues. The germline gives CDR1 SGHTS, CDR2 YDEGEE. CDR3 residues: CASSLRFQRSTDTQYF. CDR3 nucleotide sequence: TGTGCCAGCAGCTTGAGGTTCCAGCGGAGCACAGATACGCAGTATTTT.

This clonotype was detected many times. The CDR3 loop is CASSQAFPSPGRVWETQYF. In DNA form, the CDR3 reads TGCGCCAGCAGCCAAGCTTTTCCGTCCCCTGGCAGGGTCTGGGAGACCCAGTACTTC. This chain links TRBV4-1 with TRBJ2-5, with a tentative D call TRBD1 (5 bases). Trimming removed 1 base from V and 5 bases from J, with 26 bases in between. The V gene's germline CDR1 is MGHRA and CDR2 YSYEKL. CDR3 length equals 19 residues.

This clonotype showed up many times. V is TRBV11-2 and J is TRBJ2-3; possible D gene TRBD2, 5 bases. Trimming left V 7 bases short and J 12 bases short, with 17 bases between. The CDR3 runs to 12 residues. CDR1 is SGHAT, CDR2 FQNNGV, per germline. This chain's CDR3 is CASKTSGPIQYF. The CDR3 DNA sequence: TGTGCCAGCAAGACAAGCGGCCCGATTCAGTATTTT.

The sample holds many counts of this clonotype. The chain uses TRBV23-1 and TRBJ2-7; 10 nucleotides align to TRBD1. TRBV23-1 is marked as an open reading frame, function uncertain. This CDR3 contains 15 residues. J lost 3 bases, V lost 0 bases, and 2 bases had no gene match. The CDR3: CASSQSGTGVYEQYF. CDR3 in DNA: TGCGCCAGCAGTCAATCGGGGACAGGGGTCTACGAGCAGTACTTC.

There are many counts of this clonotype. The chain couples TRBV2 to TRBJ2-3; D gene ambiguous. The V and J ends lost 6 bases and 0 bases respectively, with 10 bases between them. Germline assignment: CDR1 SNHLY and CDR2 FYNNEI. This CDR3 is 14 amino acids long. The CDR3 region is CASRPGSSTDTQYF. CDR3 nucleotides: TGTGCCAGCAGACCGGGTTCTAGCACAGATACGCAGTATTTT.

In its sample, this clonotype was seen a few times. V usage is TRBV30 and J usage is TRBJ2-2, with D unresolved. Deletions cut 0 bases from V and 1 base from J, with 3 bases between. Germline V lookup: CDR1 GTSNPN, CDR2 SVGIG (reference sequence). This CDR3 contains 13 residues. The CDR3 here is CAWSVVNTGELFF. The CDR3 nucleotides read TGTGCCTGGAGTGTAGTGAACACCGGGGAGCTGTTTTTT.

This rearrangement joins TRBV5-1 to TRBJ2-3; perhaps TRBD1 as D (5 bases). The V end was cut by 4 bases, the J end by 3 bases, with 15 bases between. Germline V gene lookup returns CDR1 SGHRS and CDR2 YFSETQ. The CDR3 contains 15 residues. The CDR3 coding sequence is TGCGCCAGCAGCCCCCGGCAGGGTCAGACAGATACGCAGTATTTT. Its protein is CASSPRQGQTDTQYF.

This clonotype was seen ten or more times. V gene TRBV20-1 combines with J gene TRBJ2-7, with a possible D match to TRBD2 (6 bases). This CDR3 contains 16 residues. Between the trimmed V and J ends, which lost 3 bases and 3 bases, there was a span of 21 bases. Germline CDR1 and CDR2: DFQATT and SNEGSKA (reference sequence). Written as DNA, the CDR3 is TGCAGTGCTAGTGATCCAAGGGAGGAAAGACTCTACGAGCAGTACTTC. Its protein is CSASDPREERLYEQYF.

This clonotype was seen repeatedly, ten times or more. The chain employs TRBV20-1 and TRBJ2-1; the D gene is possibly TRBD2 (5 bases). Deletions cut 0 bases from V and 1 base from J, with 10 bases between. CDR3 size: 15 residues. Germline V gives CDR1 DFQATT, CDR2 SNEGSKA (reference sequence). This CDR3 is CSARDLRGSYNEQFF. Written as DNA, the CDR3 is TGCAGTGCTAGAGATTTACGGGGATCCTACAATGAGCAGTTCTTC.

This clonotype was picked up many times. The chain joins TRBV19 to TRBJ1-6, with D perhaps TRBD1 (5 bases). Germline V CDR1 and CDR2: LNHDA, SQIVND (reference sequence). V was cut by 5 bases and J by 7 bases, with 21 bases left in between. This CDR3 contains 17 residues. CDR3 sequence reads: CASSGRWQGEGNSPLHF. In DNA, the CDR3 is TGTGCCAGTAGTGGCCGTTGGCAGGGAGAGGGGAATTCACCCCTCCACTTT.

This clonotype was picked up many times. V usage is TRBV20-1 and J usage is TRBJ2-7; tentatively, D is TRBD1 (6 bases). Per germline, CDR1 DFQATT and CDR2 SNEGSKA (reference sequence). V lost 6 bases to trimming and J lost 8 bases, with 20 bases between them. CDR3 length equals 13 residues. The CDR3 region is CSAETTGNSQQYF. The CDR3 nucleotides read TGCAGTGCAGAAACGACAGGCAACTCGCAGCAGTACTTC.

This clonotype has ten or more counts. The CDR3 nucleotides read TGTGCCCTCGGCGGTGGCCACAAAGAGACCCAGTACTTC. Translation: CALGGGHKETQYF. The chain uses TRBV27 and TRBJ2-5; no clear D. With 11 bases removed from V and 3 bases from J, the gap between germline ends came to 16 bases. The CDR3 sequence is 13 residues long. CDR1 MNHEY and CDR2 SMNVEV come from the germline V gene (reference sequence).

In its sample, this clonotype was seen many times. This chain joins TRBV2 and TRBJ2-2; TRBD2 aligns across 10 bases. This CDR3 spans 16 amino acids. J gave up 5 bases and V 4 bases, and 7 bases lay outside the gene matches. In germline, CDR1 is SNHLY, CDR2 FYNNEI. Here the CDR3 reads CASSGSGGAVTGELFF. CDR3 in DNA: TGTGCCAGCAGTGGAAGCGGGGGGGCTGTTACCGGGGAGCTGTTTTTT.

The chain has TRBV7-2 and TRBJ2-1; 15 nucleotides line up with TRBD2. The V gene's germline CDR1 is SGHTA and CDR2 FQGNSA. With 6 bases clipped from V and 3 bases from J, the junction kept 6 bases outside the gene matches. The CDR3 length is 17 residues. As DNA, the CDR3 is TGTGCCAGCAGTGGGACTAGCGGGAGGCTTAGCTACAATGAGCAGTTCTTC. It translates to CASSGTSGRLSYNEQFF.

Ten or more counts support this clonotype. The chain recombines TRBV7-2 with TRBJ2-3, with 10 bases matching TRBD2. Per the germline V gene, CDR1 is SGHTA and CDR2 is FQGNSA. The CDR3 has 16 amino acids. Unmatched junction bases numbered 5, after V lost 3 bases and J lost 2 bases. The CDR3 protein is CASSFWTSGLTDTQYF. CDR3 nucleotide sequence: TGTGCCAGCAGCTTCTGGACTAGCGGCCTCACAGATACGCAGTATTTT.

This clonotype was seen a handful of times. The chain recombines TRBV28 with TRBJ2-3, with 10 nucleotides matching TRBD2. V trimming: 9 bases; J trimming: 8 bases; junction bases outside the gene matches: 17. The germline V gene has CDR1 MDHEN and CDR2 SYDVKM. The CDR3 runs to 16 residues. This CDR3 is CASGFIAGGSIGTQYF. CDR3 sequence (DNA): TGTGCCAGTGGGTTTATAGCGGGAGGATCAATTGGTACGCAGTATTTT.

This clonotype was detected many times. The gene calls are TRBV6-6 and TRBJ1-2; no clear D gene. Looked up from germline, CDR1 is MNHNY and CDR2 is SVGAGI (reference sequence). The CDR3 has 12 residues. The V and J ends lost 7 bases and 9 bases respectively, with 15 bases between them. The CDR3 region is CASTLAGSRYTF. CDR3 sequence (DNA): TGTGCCAGCACCCTGGCGGGCAGCCGCTACACCTTC.

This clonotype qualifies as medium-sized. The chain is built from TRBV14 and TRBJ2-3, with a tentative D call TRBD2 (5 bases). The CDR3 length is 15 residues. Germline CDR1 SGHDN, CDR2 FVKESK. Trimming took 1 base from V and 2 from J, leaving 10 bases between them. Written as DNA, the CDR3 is TGTGCCAGCAGCCAAGGTGCGGGCTACACAGATACGCAGTATTTT. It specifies CASSQGAGYTDTQYF.

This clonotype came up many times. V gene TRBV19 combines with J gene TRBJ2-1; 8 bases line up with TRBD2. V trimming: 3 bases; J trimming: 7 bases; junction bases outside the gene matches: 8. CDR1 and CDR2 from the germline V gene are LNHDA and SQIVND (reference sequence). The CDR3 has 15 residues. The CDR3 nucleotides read TGTGCCAGTAGTATTGGGTCGGGGGGGCTTAATGAGCAGTTCTTC. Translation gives CASSIGSGGLNEQFF. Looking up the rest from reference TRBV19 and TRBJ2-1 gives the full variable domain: DGGITQSPKYLFRKEGQNVTLSCEQNLNHDAMYWYRQDPGQGLRLIYYSQIVNDFQKGDIAEGYSVSREKKESFPLTVTSAQKNPTAFYLCASSIGSGGLNEQFFGPGTRLTVL.

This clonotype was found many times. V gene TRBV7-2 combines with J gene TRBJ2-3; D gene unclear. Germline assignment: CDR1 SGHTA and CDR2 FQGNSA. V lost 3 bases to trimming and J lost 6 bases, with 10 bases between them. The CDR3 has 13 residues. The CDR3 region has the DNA TGTGCCAGCAGCTTCCGCGGCGGCGATACGCAGTATTTT. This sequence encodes CASSFRGGDTQYF.

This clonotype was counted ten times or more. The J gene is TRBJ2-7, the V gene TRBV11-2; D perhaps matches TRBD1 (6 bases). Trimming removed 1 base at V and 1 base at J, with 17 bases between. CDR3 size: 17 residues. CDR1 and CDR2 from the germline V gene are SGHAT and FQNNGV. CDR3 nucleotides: TGTGCCAGCAGCTTAGCAGTCAGGGGACCTGATTCCTACGAGCAGTACTTC. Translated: CASSLAVRGPDSYEQYF.

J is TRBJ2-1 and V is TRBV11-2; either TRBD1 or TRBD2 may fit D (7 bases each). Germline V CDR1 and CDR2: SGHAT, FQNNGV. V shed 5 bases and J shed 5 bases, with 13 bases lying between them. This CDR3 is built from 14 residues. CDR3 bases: TGTGCCAGCAGCCCAGGGGGGGGCCACAATGAGCAGTTCTTC. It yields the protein CASSPGGGHNEQFF.

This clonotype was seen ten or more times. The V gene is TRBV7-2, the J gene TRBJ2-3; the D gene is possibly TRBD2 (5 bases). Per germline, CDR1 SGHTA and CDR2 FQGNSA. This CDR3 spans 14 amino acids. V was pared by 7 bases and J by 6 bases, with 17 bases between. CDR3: CASTQAGGGDTQYF. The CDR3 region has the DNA TGTGCCAGCACTCAAGCCGGAGGTGGCGATACGCAGTATTTT.